Below, 17 T cell receptor beta chains from the same sample are listed, as sequenced in a study of blood T cell repertoires in COVID-19. Assay: immunoSEQ multiplex PCR; the TCRdb copy retains only in-frame clones and omits some. This table holds 150,000 or so clones, about 87% found once. The sample comprised peripheral blood. The receptors stem from a man between 60 and 75 years old with COVID-19, enrolled during active disease.

The chain uses TRBV11-2 and TRBJ2-7; TRBD1 is a possible D gene (5 bases). There are 14 residues in the CDR3. The germline V gene has CDR1 SGHAT and CDR2 FQNNGV. V shed 5 bases and J shed 7 bases, with 18 bases lying between them. The CDR3 protein is CASSPHQGQGEQYF. The DNA of the CDR3 is TGTGCCAGCAGCCCTCACCAGGGCCAGGGTGAGCAGTACTTC.

This chain links TRBV6-6 with TRBJ1-5, with 8 bases aligning to TRBD1. From germline, CDR1 is MNHNY and CDR2 SVGAGI (reference sequence). V trimming: 5 bases; J trimming: 6 bases; junction bases outside the gene matches: 12. There are 16 residues in the CDR3. The CDR3 sequence is CASSTYDRGDAQPQHF. The CDR3 DNA reads TGTGCCAGCAGTACTTACGACAGGGGTGATGCTCAGCCCCAGCATTTT.

J is TRBJ2-1 and V is TRBV6-5; 7 bases match TRBD1. CDR3 length: 15 amino acids. The V segment lost 4 bases and the J segment 0 bases; nucleotides outside the gene matches: 3. CDR1 is MNHEY and CDR2 is SVGAGI in the germline V gene. CDR3 in DNA: TGTGCCAGCAGTTCCGGGACAGTCTCCTACAATGAGCAGTTCTTC. It translates to CASSSGTVSYNEQFF.

CDR3 sequence: CASSQDDRALANYGYTF. In DNA form, the CDR3 reads TGCGCCAGCAGCCAAGATGACAGGGCCTTAGCTAACTATGGCTACACCTTC. The rearrangement uses TRBV4-1 and TRBJ1-2; 7 bases are a match to TRBD1. V shed 0 bases and J 0 bases; nucleotides not matched to a gene: 7. The CDR3 contains 17 residues. CDR1 and CDR2 from the germline V gene are MGHRA and YSYEKL.

The J gene is TRBJ1-2, the V gene TRBV6-1; a possible D gene is TRBD1 (5 bases). Per germline, CDR1 MNHNS and CDR2 SASEGT. The CDR3 length is 16 residues. Between the trimmed V and J ends, which lost 2 bases and 4 bases, there was a span of 17 bases. The CDR3 spells CASSEPGVGQGYGYTF. CDR3 nucleotide sequence: TGTGCCAGCAGTGAACCGGGAGTAGGGCAGGGCTATGGCTACACCTTC.

The sample holds one count of this clone. V and J are TRBV15 and TRBJ1-2, with TRBD1 matching 8 bases. Unmatched junction bases numbered 10, after V lost 1 base and J lost 3 bases. From germline, CDR1 is LNHNV and CDR2 YYDKDF (reference sequence). This CDR3 spans 17 amino acids. The CDR3 reads CATSRVVGTGYDYGYTF. The CDR3 nucleotides read TGTGCCACCAGCAGAGTGGTCGGGACAGGCTACGACTATGGCTACACCTTC.

The V call is TRBV13, the J call TRBJ2-2; the D gene is possibly TRBD1 (6 bases). The ends were cut back, 7 bases at V and 4 bases at J, with 13 bases in the middle. Germline loops: CDR1 PRHDT, CDR2 FYEKMQ (reference sequence). CDR3 size: 14 residues. CDR3 loop: CASNIGGTTGELFF. The CDR3 bases are TGTGCCAGCAATATAGGGGGTACCACCGGGGAGCTGTTTTTT.

The rearrangement links TRBV6-5 to TRBJ1-1; a weak D match, TRBD1 (5 bases). This CDR3 contains 13 residues. Germline V gives CDR1 MNHEY, CDR2 SVGAGI. V was clipped by 6 bases and J by 3 bases, with 11 bases between them. CDR3: CASRGMTDTEAFF. The CDR3 DNA reads TGTGCCAGCAGGGGAATGACAGACACTGAAGCTTTCTTT.

This rearrangement joins TRBV5-1 to TRBJ1-4; maybe TRBD1 (5 bases). The CDR3 extends over 15 amino acids. The V gene's germline CDR1 is SGHRS and CDR2 YFSETQ. With 5 bases removed from V and 8 bases from J, the gap between germline ends came to 19 bases. The CDR3 sequence: CASRHAGNGGEKLFF. In DNA, the CDR3 is TGCGCCAGCAGACACGCAGGGAATGGCGGAGAAAAACTGTTTTTT.

The chain carries TRBV6-5 and TRBJ1-1; D is possibly TRBD1 (6 bases). V shed 8 bases and J shed 1 base, with 14 bases lying between them. CDR3 length equals 14 residues. CDR1 is MNHEY, CDR2 SVGAGI, per germline. CDR3 protein: CASRLGGENTEAFF. CDR3 nucleotide sequence: TGTGCCAGCCGCCTAGGGGGAGAGAACACTGAAGCTTTCTTT.

The genes are TRBV24-1 and TRBJ1-2; 7 bases match TRBD1. The CDR3 has 15 amino acids. Per germline, CDR1 KGHDR and CDR2 SFDVKD. Germline trimming cut 4 bases from V and 2 bases from J; bases unmatched to any gene: 6. The CDR3 DNA is TGTGCCACCAGTGACCAAAGACAGGGCAACTATGGCTACACCTTC. This gives the protein CATSDQRQGNYGYTF.

Only one count was recorded for this clone. The chain combines TRBV5-1 with TRBJ2-7; no clear D. Trimming cost V 3 bases and J 3 bases, with 4 bases left between them. The CDR3 runs to 11 residues. The V gene's germline CDR1 is SGHRS and CDR2 YFSETQ. This CDR3 is CASSSNYEQYF. The CDR3 coding sequence is TGCGCCAGCAGCTCAAACTACGAGCAGTACTTC.

This clone has more than one count but fewer than ten. This chain joins TRBV19 and TRBJ1-1; 8 bases fit TRBD1. Per the germline V gene, CDR1 is LNHDA and CDR2 is SQIVND (reference sequence). The trim removed 5 bases at V and 2 bases at J, leaving 7 bases unmatched. The length of the CDR3 is 15 residues. The CDR3 is CASSVAGGLNTEAFF. CDR3 bases: TGTGCCAGTAGTGTAGCAGGGGGCCTCAACACTGAAGCTTTCTTT.

V gene TRBV7-2 combines with J gene TRBJ1-2, with 9 bases lining up with TRBD1. Germline V gene data show CDR1 as SGHTA and CDR2 as FQGNSA. This CDR3 contains 15 residues. The V and J ends lost 0 bases and 7 bases, in that order; junction bases with no gene match: 6. This CDR3 is CASSLAGTGLGGYTF. CDR3 nucleotides: TGTGCCAGCAGCTTAGCCGGGACAGGGTTAGGTGGCTACACCTTC.

CDR3 coding DNA: TGTGCCAGCAGCGAGGGACAGATGAACACTGAAGCTTTCTTT. Residues: CASSEGQMNTEAFF. The chain recombines TRBV5-6 with TRBJ1-1; TRBD1 aligns across 7 bases. The CDR3 contains 14 residues. The V segment lost 4 bases and the J segment 0 bases; nucleotides outside the gene matches: 3. Germline lookup yields CDR1 SGHDT and CDR2 YYEEEE.

This sequence joins TRBV29-1 and TRBJ1-2; D ambiguous. The germline V gene encodes CDR1 SQVTM and CDR2 ANQGSEA. V lost 5 bases and J 8 bases, leaving 18 bases between the germline ends. The CDR3 contains 13 residues. The CDR3 here is CSVLEARAGGYTF. The DNA of the CDR3 is TGCAGCGTTCTGGAGGCACGGGCAGGAGGCTACACCTTC. The complete variable domain, with remaining parts taken from reference TRBV29-1 and TRBJ1-2, reads SAVISQKPSRDICQRGTSLTIQCQVDSQVTMMFWYRQQPGQSLTLIATANQGSEATYESGFVIDKFPISRPNLTFSTLTVSNMSPEDSSIYLCSVLEARAGGYTFGSGTRLTVV.

The V call is TRBV3-1 (or the pseudogene TRBV3-2), the J call TRBJ2-7; D unclear. Per germline, CDR1 LGHDT and CDR2 YNNKEL (reference sequence). The CDR3 extends over 11 amino acids. Trimming cost V 2 bases and J 5 bases, with 4 bases left between them. The CDR3 protein is CASSQSNEQYF. CDR3 DNA: TGTGCCAGCAGCCAAAGCAACGAGCAGTACTTC.